These 21 T cell receptor beta chains were sequenced from one sample in a study of blood T cell repertoires in COVID-19 (dated by TCRdb to between 2020 and 2021). Receptor libraries were prepared by the immunoSEQ multiplex PCR assay. The source is immuneACCESS, and TCRdb retained only in-frame sequences with V and J called. Part of the clones is not carried over; for the studies checked, unresolved V genes explain less than half of this, and the remainder is unexplained. The sample table records 35,000 or so clones; about 91% of these occur just once. The top ten hold about 6.3% of the sample. The sequencing sample was made of peripheral blood. The origin of the receptors is a human donor in a cohort sampled during active COVID-19.

The chain links TRBV5-1 to TRBJ2-2; TRBD2 matches 10 bases. CDR1 and CDR2 (germline): SGHRS, YFSETQ. J lost 5 bases, V lost 4 bases, and 14 bases had no gene match. The CDR3 has 18 residues. In DNA, the CDR3 is TGCGCCAGCAGCCTTCGGATAGCGGGGGGCTTTGGGACCGGGGAGCTGTTTTTT. Protein sequence: CASSLRIAGGFGTGELFF.

The chain is built from TRBV18 and TRBJ2-3; a possible D gene is TRBD2 (5 bases). CDR1 and CDR2 (germline): KGHSH, LQKENI. Trimming cost V 3 bases and J 4 bases, with 17 bases left between them. There are 16 residues in the CDR3. In nucleotides, the CDR3 is TGTGCCAGCTCACCGTCACGGACTGTAACCTCAGATACGCAGTATTTT. Protein product: CASSPSRTVTSDTQYF.

The chain employs TRBV19 and TRBJ2-7; 10 nucleotides align to TRBD1. Germline CDR1 LNHDA, CDR2 SQIVND (reference sequence). Germline trimming cut 5 bases from V and 4 bases from J; bases unmatched to any gene: 11. The CDR3 contains 16 residues. In nucleotides, the CDR3 is TGTGCCAGTAGTGCCGGGACAGGGGTTACGGTGTACGAGCAGTACTTC. It yields the protein CASSAGTGVTVYEQYF.

This clone was seen only once. The rearrangement uses TRBV6-5 and TRBJ1-5, with TRBD1 matching over 9 bases. The V and J ends lost 6 bases and 7 bases, in that order; junction bases with no gene match: 4. This CDR3 comprises 13 residues. Looked up from germline, CDR1 is MNHEY and CDR2 is SVGAGI. In DNA form, the CDR3 reads TGTGCCAGCAGCTGGGACAGGGAGCAGCCCCAGCATTTT. It yields the protein CASSWDREQPQHF.

This chain joins TRBV5-1 and TRBJ2-1; 10 nucleotides line up with TRBD2. The germline V gene encodes CDR1 SGHRS and CDR2 YFSETQ. This CDR3 is built from 15 residues. After removal of 2 bases from V and 9 bases from J, the junction contained 8 bases not matched to a gene. As DNA, the CDR3 is TGCGCCAGCAGCTTCAGGGCTAGCGGGAGTCTTGAGCAGTTCTTC. Translating it yields CASSFRASGSLEQFF.

The CDR3, as DNA: TGTGCCAGCAGCGCAACGGGACAGTCCCACACAGATACGCAGTATTTT. Amino acid sequence: CASSATGQSHTDTQYF. The chain links TRBV9 to TRBJ2-3; 7 bases align to TRBD1. Trimming at V came to 3 bases and at J to 2 bases, leaving 9 bases not matched to a gene. Germline assignment: CDR1 SGDLS and CDR2 YYNGEE. The CDR3 sequence is 16 residues long.

This clone came up once. This chain joins TRBV11-1 and TRBJ2-1; 7 positions agree with TRBD2. Germline V gene sequence: CDR1 SGHAT, CDR2 FQDESV (reference sequence). CDR3 length: 14 residues. Trimming at V came to 4 bases and at J to 4 bases, leaving 4 bases not matched to a gene. The CDR3 loop reads CASSSRGGYNEQFF. In nucleotides, the CDR3 is TGTGCCAGCAGCTCCCGGGGAGGGTACAATGAGCAGTTCTTC.

This rearrangement joins TRBV9 to TRBJ2-3, with 7 bases lining up with TRBD2. The CDR3 length is 16 residues. V shed 4 bases and J 0 bases; nucleotides not matched to a gene: 8. CDR1 is SGDLS and CDR2 is YYNGEE in the germline V gene. CDR3 protein: CASSPIVGGSTDTQYF. The CDR3 coding sequence is TGTGCCAGCAGCCCAATCGTGGGAGGGAGCACAGATACGCAGTATTTT.

The rearrangement uses TRBV19 and TRBJ2-6, with TRBD1 matching over 7 bases. Germline CDR1 LNHDA, CDR2 SQIVND (reference sequence). This CDR3 contains 17 residues. Unmatched junction bases numbered 5, after V lost 3 bases and J lost 0 bases. CDR3 in amino acids: CASSITGAPSGANVLTF. CDR3 DNA sequence: TGTGCCAGTAGTATTACAGGGGCCCCCTCTGGGGCCAACGTCCTGACTTTC. Variable domain in full (rest from reference TRBV19 and TRBJ2-6): DGGITQSPKYLFRKEGQNVTLSCEQNLNHDAMYWYRQDPGQGLRLIYYSQIVNDFQKGDIAEGYSVSREKKESFPLTVTSAQKNPTAFYLCASSITGAPSGANVLTFGAGSRLTVL.

This clone was seen just once. The chain carries TRBV10-2 and TRBJ2-3, with 9 bases matching TRBD2. The CDR3 has 15 amino acids. The junction had 2 bases not matched to a gene; V was cut back by 0 bases and J by 4 bases. Germline V gene data show CDR1 as WSHSY and CDR2 as SAAADI. The CDR3: CASSESLAGSDTQYF. CDR3 nucleotides: TGCGCCAGCAGTGAGTCGCTAGCGGGGTCAGATACGCAGTATTTT.

The sample holds one count of this clone. The chain recombines TRBV3-1 (or the pseudogene TRBV3-2) with TRBJ1-6; D is uncertain. This CDR3 is 14 amino acids long. V was pared by 0 bases and J by 10 bases, with 10 bases between. Per the germline V gene, CDR1 is LGHDT and CDR2 is YNNKEL (reference sequence). CDR3 DNA: TGTGCCAGCAGCCAAGATACGGGAGGATCACCCCTCCACTTT. It specifies CASSQDTGGSPLHF.

The chain carries TRBV5-1 and TRBJ1-1, with TRBD1 as a possible D gene (6 bases). Germline V lookup: CDR1 SGHRS, CDR2 YFSETQ. The CDR3 totals 14 residues. Trimming took off 6 bases at V and 0 bases at J, with 12 bases between the two ends. The CDR3 loop is CASTIGGLNTEAFF. CDR3 coding DNA: TGCGCCAGCACAATAGGGGGACTGAACACTGAAGCTTTCTTT.

The rearrangement links TRBV19 to TRBJ1-5, with D unclear. The V gene lost 3 bases and the J gene lost 2 bases, with 17 bases spanning the gap. This CDR3 is 17 amino acids long. The germline V gene has CDR1 LNHDA and CDR2 SQIVND (reference sequence). The CDR3, as DNA: TGTGCCAGTAGTATGGGGAAAGGCGGGGTAGGCAATCAGCCCCAGCATTTT. It is translated as CASSMGKGGVGNQPQHF.

The chain has TRBV2 and TRBJ2-2; 13 bases fit TRBD2. The CDR3 is 15 amino acids. V was pared by 9 bases and J by 1 base, with 2 bases of the junction left unmatched. CDR1 is SNHLY, CDR2 FYNNEI, per germline. This chain's CDR3 is CARGLAGVNTGELFF. CDR3 nucleotides: TGTGCCAGAGGACTAGCGGGGGTGAACACCGGGGAGCTGTTTTTT.

The rearrangement joins TRBV21-1 to TRBJ1-1. TRBV21-1 is a pseudogene. The CDR3 totals 16 residues. For the CDR3, the DNA is TGTGCCAGCAGCATCAGCGCAGGGACTGCCGTCACTGAAGCTTTCTTT. It specifies CASSISAGTAVTEAFF.

This rearrangement joins TRBV6-5 to TRBJ2-5, with TRBD1 as a possible D gene (6 bases). CDR3 length: 15 residues. Trimming stripped 2 bases from V and 1 base from J, with 11 bases between. From germline, CDR1 is MNHEY and CDR2 SVGAGI. The chain's CDR3 is CASSYGVGGQETQYF. The CDR3 nucleotides read TGTGCCAGCAGTTACGGTGTAGGGGGCCAAGAGACCCAGTACTTC.

This chain uses TRBV9 with TRBJ2-2, with 7 bases identical to TRBD1. Germline CDR1 SGDLS, CDR2 YYNGEE. The CDR3 sequence is 14 residues long. J was trimmed by 7 bases and V by 3 bases; bases with no gene match: 6. The chain's CDR3 is CASSAGTAGGELFF. The DNA of the CDR3 is TGTGCCAGCAGCGCCGGGACAGCAGGCGGGGAGCTGTTTTTT. The full variable domain, completed using reference TRBV9 and TRBJ2-2, is DSGVTQTPKHLITATGQRVTLRCSPRSGDLSVYWYQQSLDQGLQFLIQYYNGEERAKGNILERFSAQQFPDLHSELNLSSLELGDSALYFCASSAGTAGGELFFGEGSRLTVL.

The V gene is TRBV6-4, the J gene TRBJ2-5; D is unclear. CDR3 length equals 16 residues. V lost 2 bases and J 1 base, leaving 14 bases between the germline ends. Germline-derived CDR1 and CDR2 are MRHNA and SNTAGT. This CDR3 reads CASSDRRGRSQETQYF. For the CDR3, the DNA is TGTGCCAGCAGTGACCGCCGCGGCAGATCCCAAGAGACCCAGTACTTC.

The chain is built from TRBV27 and TRBJ1-2; D possibly corresponds to TRBD1 (6 bases). This CDR3 is 17 amino acids long. The germline V and J ends were trimmed by 1 base and 0 bases, with 15 bases remaining between them. CDR1 MNHEY and CDR2 SMNVEV come from the germline V gene (reference sequence). CDR3 sequence reads: CASSLWSGQIPNYGYTF. The CDR3 nucleotides read TGTGCCAGCAGTTTATGGTCCGGACAGATTCCTAACTATGGCTACACCTTC.

Concerning this clone: Other nucleotide sequences in the sample specify the same CDR3. The chain recombines TRBV27 with TRBJ1-1, with TRBD1 matching over 7 bases. This CDR3 has 15 residues. The V segment lost 5 bases and the J segment 0 bases; nucleotides outside the gene matches: 6. The V gene's germline CDR1 is MNHEY and CDR2 SMNVEV (reference sequence). The CDR3 reads CASSPQGVMNTEAFF. The DNA for the CDR3 is TGTGCCAGCAGTCCCCAGGGGGTAATGAACACTGAAGCTTTCTTT.

This clone was found once. The chain employs TRBV3-1 (or the pseudogene TRBV3-2) and TRBJ1-6; 8 positions agree with TRBD1. V lost 3 bases to trimming and J lost 7 bases; unmatched junction nucleotides: 8. Germline V lookup: CDR1 LGHDT, CDR2 YNNKEL (reference sequence). The CDR3 is 16 residues long. The CDR3 sequence is CASSQFGTGYNSPLHF. The CDR3 bases are TGTGCCAGCAGCCAGTTTGGGACAGGCTACAATTCACCCCTCCACTTT.